The T cell receptor beta chain described here comes from a study of blood T cell repertoires in COVID-19. Per germline, CDR1 MDHEN and CDR2 SYDVKM. J lost 4 bases, V lost 6 bases, and 4 bases had no gene match. The CDR3 has 14 residues. Of note for this clone: The same CDR3 is also encoded by other DNA sequences in this sample.

As processed by the authors: Scientists estimated how many nucleated cells there were by amplifying reference gene primers. Assay used: immunoSEQ multiplex PCR; TCRdb lists only in-frame clones, some missing. D and trimming were read from the DNA, whereas the V and J calls and clone size are those reported in that table. The table shows fewer than 200,000 clones, with 87% occurring only once. Sequenced sample: peripheral blood. This chain links TRBV28 with TRBJ2-7, with 12 bases matching TRBD2. The TCR originated in a woman aged 70 to 79 with COVID-19, enrolled during active disease. The CDR3: CASSLGLAGYEQYF. The CDR3 nucleotides read TGTGCCAGCAGCCTCGGACTAGCGGGATACGAGCAGTACTTC.